Included here is one T cell receptor beta chain sequence, with context. Its antigen remains unidentified. This sample was taken from a study of early T cells in non-severe SARS-CoV-2 infection. Study-level background: Sequencing of unsorted whole blood was done on bulk RNA, leaving chains unpaired.

Trimming took off 6 bases at V and 4 bases at J, with 9 bases between the two ends. This CDR3 region has 12 residues. Germline assignment: CDR1 SNHLY and CDR2 FYNNEI. Attachment of unique molecular identifiers to individual cDNA molecules was performed. TCRdb used MiXCR to reprocess the 5' RACE reads, holding one entry per CDR3 protein. The table records roughly 100,000 distinct CDR3 sequences, about 15% of them present only once. Whole-study results and caveats: A preference for anti-spike CD8 responses marked VDJdb matching, which missed private and CD4 specificities.

V and J are TRBV2 and TRBJ1-2; D gene ambiguous. This receptor was identified in an adult who was a healthcare worker with PCR-confirmed SARS-CoV-2 infection or an uninfected control (not recorded which). The sequenced material came from whole blood. CDR3 sequence (DNA): TGTGCCAGCAGGTCCAGCGGCTATGGCTACACCTTC. Its translation is CASRSSGYGYTF. The variable domain in full, completed from reference TRBV2 and TRBJ1-2, reads EPEVTQTPSHQVTQMGQEVILRCVPISNHLYFYWYRQILGQKVEFLVSFYNNEISEKSEIFDDQFSVERPDGSNFTLKIRSTKLEDSAMYFCASRSSGYGYTFGSGTRLTVV.